The clone carrying this TCR beta chain has only a few counts. The record originates from a study of blood T cell repertoires in COVID-19. Libraries were prepared by immunoSEQ multiplex PCR; TCRdb keeps only in-frame clonotypes and omits some of them. The table shows 250,000 to 350,000 clones, with 70% to 90% occurring only once. The sequenced sample was PBMCs or T cells enriched from blood (not recorded which). This TCR came from a young woman who had recovered from COVID-19.

CDR3 coding DNA: TGCGCCAGCAGCCAAGCAGGAAGCAATCAGCCCCAGCATTTT. It codes for CASSQAGSNQPQHF. This chain uses TRBV4-1 with TRBJ1-5; D call uncertain. Germline V gene sequence: CDR1 MGHRA, CDR2 YSYEKL. CDR3 size: 14 residues. V shed 1 base and J shed 1 base, with 5 bases lying between them.